The rows below give T cell receptor beta chains drawn from one sample of a study of control samples from healthy donors and cancer patients. TCRdb keeps only in-frame clones here, not all; method: immunoSEQ multiplex PCR. Among tens of thousands of clones listed, 90% to 95% were seen once. Sequencing was done on a sample of blood. These receptors were collected from a woman aged 25 to 39 in good health. CDR3s include the opening cysteine and the closing phenylalanine or tryptophan. Fields, in order: J gene, D gene, V gene, CDR3 protein. A D gene is named only where the DNA matches it firmly.

TRBJ2-2,TRBD1,TRBV19,CASSPGTGVVNKVGTGELFF
TRBJ1-5,NA,TRBV27,CASIQGGGDQPQHF
TRBJ2-2,TRBD1,TRBV6-4,CASSRTGENTGELFF
TRBJ2-5,TRBD2,TRBV4-2,CASSQEGGETQYF
TRBJ1-5,NA,TRBV29-1,CSVLQGGNQPQHF
TRBJ2-3,TRBD2,TRBV19,CASSPQRGGTDTQYF
TRBJ1-1,TRBD1,TRBV3-1/TRBV3-2,CASTTGSRQGFNTEAFF
TRBJ2-5,NA,TRBV11-2,CASSLVQETQYF
TRBJ2-1,NA,TRBV7-9,CASSSALAQEQFF
TRBJ1-5,NA,TRBV19,CASSIAIGQSNQPQHF
TRBJ2-7,NA,TRBV29-1,CSVDLRESPYEQYF
TRBJ1-3,NA,TRBV12-1,CASSFDGSAWGSGNTIYF
TRBJ1-3,NA,TRBV12-2,CASRDRTGGGSGNTIYF
TRBJ1-5,TRBD1,TRBV5-5,CASSLATGDSNQPQHF
TRBJ1-1,NA,TRBV5-4,CATQGGDTEAFF
TRBJ2-7,NA,TRBV10-2,CASSASPPGEQYF
TRBJ2-2,NA,TRBV19,CASRTVGELFF
TRBJ2-1,NA,TRBV12-3/TRBV12-4,CASSLPREQFF
TRBJ2-3,NA,TRBV5-1,CASSLGQGTWGDTQYF
TRBJ2-7,NA,TRBV19,CASSKPTETYEQYF
TRBJ1-2,TRBD1,TRBV7-8,CASSHDLQGTFDYGYTF
TRBJ1-5,NA,TRBV6-1,CASSDTALGPQHF
TRBJ1-2,NA,TRBV2,CATIQFDGYTF
TRBJ2-2,TRBD1,TRBV7-9,CASRTGTGGTGELFF
TRBJ1-2,TRBD1,TRBV3-1/TRBV3-2,CASSQDTFQGAPLYGYTF
TRBJ1-5,NA,TRBV19,CASSTYRAQPQHF
TRBJ1-5,NA,TRBV19,CASRGGRPVDRLLSNQPQHF
TRBJ1-1,NA,TRBV7-9,CASSFRTVEAFF
TRBJ2-5,NA,TRBV5-1,CASRPDGGSETQYF
TRBJ2-1,TRBD2,TRBV5-1,CASSLSAGGGDEQFF
TRBJ2-1,NA,TRBV6-5,CASSPPGTFNNEQFF
TRBJ2-5,TRBD1,TRBV12-3/TRBV12-4,CASRGDSQETQYF
TRBJ1-4,NA,TRBV9,CASSPNRVTNEKLFF
TRBJ1-4,NA,TRBV7-2,CASRGQKTTNEKLFF
TRBJ1-4,NA,TRBV5-1,CASSLKQTEKLFF
TRBJ1-5,NA,TRBV28,CASSDGTGRQPQHF
TRBJ1-4,NA,TRBV29-1,CSFRQRNEKLFF
TRBJ2-3,NA,TRBV11-1,CASSLRVGDTQYF
TRBJ1-1,NA,TRBV12-3/TRBV12-4,CASRHGGTEAFF
TRBJ2-1,NA,TRBV5-1,CASSLGSDPSYNEQFF
TRBJ2-3,NA,TRBV10-1,CASSRTTSPTDTQYF
TRBJ1-1,TRBD1,TRBV14,CASSPTGGHFEAFF
TRBJ1-5,NA,TRBV10-2,CASSDFPQLQHF
TRBJ1-1,TRBD1,TRBV27,CASRWTGGTEAFF
TRBJ2-1,NA,TRBV5-1,CASSSGGQGGGTYNEQFF
TRBJ2-5,NA,TRBV21-1,CASSMRETQYF
TRBJ1-2,TRBD1,TRBV18,CASSLQGATGTIIGGYTF
TRBJ2-1,NA,TRBV18,CASSGSGQYNEQFF
TRBJ2-2,TRBD2,TRBV7-3,CASSRSGGVVPGELFF
TRBJ1-2,NA,TRBV19,CASSQGRGRDYGYTF
TRBJ1-1,TRBD1,TRBV5-4,CASSLDRGYSDTEAFF
TRBJ1-5,NA,TRBV18,CASSATGRLNQPQHF
TRBJ2-7,TRBD1,TRBV28,CASSRLQGAYEQYF
TRBJ2-6,NA,TRBV30,CAWSGGSGANVLTF
TRBJ2-1,TRBD1,TRBV7-3,CASSLTGTGGYNEQFF
TRBJ2-7,TRBD2,TRBV7-6,CASSSNSPGLGHEQYF
TRBJ1-2,NA,TRBV28,CASKDSGFYGYTF
TRBJ2-3,TRBD2,TRBV2,CASRRASGTTDTQYF
TRBJ2-1,NA,TRBV6-1,CASSEAGTRYNEQFF